These 11 T cell receptor beta chains were sequenced from one sample in a study of T cell responses to AZD1222 COVID-19 vaccine (dated by TCRdb to the early 2020s). The intended sense of this specimen's time point label: baseline before first vaccination. The library came from the immunoSEQ multiplex PCR assay. The table was pulled from immuneACCESS by TCRdb, which kept in-frame rearrangements only. Such tables lose some clones; where checked, under half of the loss comes from unresolved V genes, and the rest has no known cause. This sample has about 170,000 clones in its table, and just over 90% of those were observed once. Roughly 3.9% of the sample goes to the ten largest clones. The sample was peripheral blood, taken on day 0 of AZD1222 vaccination. The origin of the receptors is an adult in good health.

This rearrangement joins TRBV6-1 to TRBJ1-2; 7 bases line up with TRBD1. J was trimmed by 3 bases and V by 3 bases; bases with no gene match: 7. This CDR3 has 15 amino acids. The V gene's germline CDR1 is MNHNS and CDR2 SASEGT. CDR3 DNA: TGTGCCAGCAGTGATTTGTGGACAGGAGACTATGGCTACACCTTC. Protein product: CASSDLWTGDYGYTF.

This chain's CDR3 is CASSDAGRDSNNEQFF. CDR3 in DNA: TGTGCCAGCAGTGATGCGGGCAGGGATAGTAACAATGAGCAGTTCTTC. The chain is built from TRBV2 and TRBJ2-1; D might be TRBD1 or TRBD2, each matching 5 bases. From germline, CDR1 is SNHLY and CDR2 FYNNEI. The length of the CDR3 is 16 residues. Trimming removed 3 bases at V and 5 bases at J, with 17 bases between.

The chain has TRBV2 and TRBJ1-4; D might be TRBD1 (6 bases). Deletions cut 9 bases from V and 6 bases from J, with 11 bases between. CDR3 length: 12 residues. CDR1 is SNHLY, CDR2 FYNNEI, per germline. CDR3 residues: CASRGGYEKLFF. The CDR3 DNA follows: TGTGCCAGTAGAGGGGGGTATGAAAAACTGTTTTTT.

The chain employs TRBV6-5 and TRBJ2-1; tentatively, D is TRBD1 (6 bases). This CDR3 is built from 15 residues. V was cut by 0 bases and J by 5 bases, with 11 bases left in between. Germline V gene lookup returns CDR1 MNHEY and CDR2 SVGAGI. The CDR3 bases are TGTGCCAGCAGTTACTCGATAGAGGGGGACAATGAGCAGTTCTTC. This encodes CASSYSIEGDNEQFF.

Only a few counts were recorded for this clone. The V and J genes are TRBV11-2 and TRBJ2-5, with 7 bases identical to TRBD2. The CDR3 runs to 18 residues. In germline, CDR1 is SGHAT, CDR2 FQNNGV. V lost 0 bases to trimming and J lost 2 bases; unmatched junction nucleotides: 12. Here the CDR3 DNA reads TGTGCCAGCAGCTTAGATCAGGCTAGCGGTGTCCTTCAAGAGACCCAGTACTTC. Protein sequence: CASSLDQASGVLQETQYF.

This chain connects TRBV12-5 to TRBJ1-5; 7 bases match TRBD1. The ends lost 4 bases at V and 5 bases at J; junction bases unmatched: 8. CDR3 length: 15 residues. Germline V lookup: CDR1 LGHNT, CDR2 FRNRAP. This chain's CDR3 is CASGSGQVEYQPQHF. DNA for the CDR3: TGTGCTAGTGGTTCCGGACAGGTCGAGTATCAGCCCCAGCATTTT.

Only one count was recorded for this clone. V gene TRBV28 combines with J gene TRBJ1-3, with 7 bases matching TRBD1. J was trimmed by 0 bases and V by 1 base; bases with no gene match: 9. CDR1 and CDR2 from the germline V gene are MDHEN and SYDVKM. The CDR3 loop spans 18 amino acids. CDR3 coding DNA: TGTGCCAGCAGTTTATTACCCGGGACAGCGAGCTCTGGAAACACCATATATTTT. Translated: CASSLLPGTASSGNTIYF.

The gene calls are TRBV3-1 (or the pseudogene TRBV3-2) and TRBJ1-1; tentative D call: TRBD1 (5 bases). V dropped 3 bases and J dropped 11 bases, with 19 bases sitting between them. Germline values: CDR1 LGHDT, CDR2 YNNKEL (reference sequence). The CDR3 totals 14 residues. The CDR3 loop reads CASSHVKGTSGAFF. The CDR3 region has the DNA TGTGCCAGCAGCCATGTTAAAGGCACTTCAGGGGCTTTCTTT.

The J gene is TRBJ1-5, the V gene TRBV19; a weak D match, TRBD1 (6 bases). This CDR3 spans 15 amino acids. V lost 3 bases, J lost 8 bases, and 17 bases lay in between. The germline V gene encodes CDR1 LNHDA and CDR2 SQIVND (reference sequence). CDR3 residues: CASSMGRGDGKPQHF. The CDR3, as DNA: TGTGCCAGTAGTATGGGCAGGGGTGATGGAAAGCCCCAGCATTTT.

The rearrangement joins TRBV29-1 to TRBJ1-1, with TRBD1 matching over 8 bases. This CDR3 comprises 11 residues. The germline CDR1 and CDR2 sequences are SQVTM and ANQGSEA. V shed 7 bases and J 11 bases; nucleotides not matched to a gene: 9. CDR3 DNA: TGCAGCGCAACAGGGGGGGCTGGTGCTTTCTTT. This sequence encodes CSATGGAGAFF.

Notes on this clone: Within the sample, other DNA sequences also encode this same CDR3. J is TRBJ2-3 and V is TRBV12-3 or TRBV12-4; D is tentatively TRBD1 or TRBD2 (5 bases each). The CDR3 is 11 residues long. Deletions cut 4 bases from V and 6 bases from J, with 5 bases between. CDR3 sequence (DNA): TGTGCCAGCAGTTGGGGGGATACGCAGTATTTT. Its translation: CASSWGDTQYF.